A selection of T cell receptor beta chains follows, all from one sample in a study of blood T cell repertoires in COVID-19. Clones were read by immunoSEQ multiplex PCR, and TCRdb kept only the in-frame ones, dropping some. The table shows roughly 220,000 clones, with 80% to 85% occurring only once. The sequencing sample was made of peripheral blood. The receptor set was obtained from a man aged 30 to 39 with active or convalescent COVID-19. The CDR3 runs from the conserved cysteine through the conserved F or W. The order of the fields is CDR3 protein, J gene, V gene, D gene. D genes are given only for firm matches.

CASNQNRGRSEKLFF | TRBJ1-4 | TRBV28 | TRBD1
CASSGGYEQYF | TRBJ2-7 | TRBV5-5 | NA
CARQGGNQPQHF | TRBJ1-5 | TRBV19 | TRBD1
CASSFYRPYSNQPQHF | TRBJ1-5 | TRBV28 | NA
CAISEGPEQYF | TRBJ2-7 | TRBV10-3 | NA
CASSIDILTRGYNEQFF | TRBJ2-1 | TRBV19 | NA
CASSLGTGGVNYGYTF | TRBJ1-2 | TRBV7-9 | TRBD1
CASSMTGISNQPQHF | TRBJ1-5 | TRBV19 | NA
CASSEALPGGNQPQHF | TRBJ1-5 | TRBV2 | NA
CASSLGSGYTEAFF | TRBJ1-1 | TRBV7-9 | NA
CASRPGQGAIQPQHF | TRBJ1-5 | TRBV18 | TRBD1
CASSQAGLYNEQFF | TRBJ2-1 | TRBV3-1/TRBV3-2 | NA
CASSFRTGVNTEAFF | TRBJ1-1 | TRBV7-9 | TRBD1
CSLRTSGKETQYF | TRBJ2-5 | TRBV29-1 | TRBD2
CASSREREGQETQYF | TRBJ2-5 | TRBV7-6 | TRBD2
CASSSPPGGRNTGELFF | TRBJ2-2 | TRBV5-5 | NA
CASSLPPSGRARDTQYF | TRBJ2-3 | TRBV5-4 | TRBD2
CAISELHLGLAGGSNTGELFF | TRBJ2-2 | TRBV10-3 | TRBD2
CASSSRQGSIKLAKNIQYF | TRBJ2-4 | TRBV6-2/TRBV6-3 | TRBD1
CASSRGTGGYGYTF | TRBJ1-2 | TRBV28 | TRBD1
CASSLRHGRETQYF | TRBJ2-5 | TRBV7-2 | NA
CASSSNSPLHF | TRBJ1-6 | TRBV28 | NA
CASSKNSAGSYEQYF | TRBJ2-7 | TRBV28 | NA
CASSLRTSGETQYF | TRBJ2-5 | TRBV27 | TRBD2
CASSLGGGNYNEQFF | TRBJ2-1 | TRBV7-2 | TRBD2
CASSYTSGGADTGELFF | TRBJ2-2 | TRBV6-2/TRBV6-3 | TRBD2
CATSDPKDRINYGYTF | TRBJ1-2 | TRBV24-1 | NA
CASSLNRDKREAFF | TRBJ1-1 | TRBV5-1 | NA
CASSYTTSVETQYF | TRBJ2-5 | TRBV6-2/TRBV6-3 | TRBD2
CASSGGLAGGQETQYF | TRBJ2-5 | TRBV5-4 | TRBD2
CASSVEGGPTNTQYF | TRBJ2-3 | TRBV6-4 | TRBD2
CASSQDHTGGEKLFF | TRBJ1-4 | TRBV4-2 | TRBD1
CASSWGQNANTGELFF | TRBJ2-2 | TRBV5-4 | TRBD1
CASSAIRDNEQYF | TRBJ2-7 | TRBV5-1 | NA
CASSLGAGGAYEQYF | TRBJ2-7 | TRBV27 | TRBD1
CASSSRPDAYEQYF | TRBJ2-7 | TRBV5-1 | NA
CASSLGGQGDYTF | TRBJ1-2 | TRBV7-9 | TRBD1
CASSRTSGTNEQYF | TRBJ2-7 | TRBV6-2/TRBV6-3 | TRBD2
CASSGAYEQFF | TRBJ2-1 | TRBV6-2/TRBV6-3 | NA
CSAEDRGRGGYTF | TRBJ1-2 | TRBV29-1 | TRBD1
CASSLRLAGGIDTQYF | TRBJ2-3 | TRBV28 | TRBD2
CASEGHSGANVLTF | TRBJ2-6 | TRBV2 | NA
CASHRAEAEKLFF | TRBJ1-4 | TRBV6-6 | NA
CASSSGTSGGEQFF | TRBJ2-1 | TRBV6-1 | TRBD2
CASSQLRANYGYTF | TRBJ1-2 | TRBV5-6 | NA
CASRKDRSLNQPQHF | TRBJ1-5 | TRBV27 | TRBD1
CASSLNGTRDEQYF | TRBJ2-7 | TRBV7-3 | TRBD2
CASRETGPEAFF | TRBJ1-1 | TRBV28 | TRBD1
CARSPLAGVRETQYF | TRBJ2-5 | TRBV5-3 | TRBD2
CASSEGPPSQAHSNIQYF | TRBJ2-4 | TRBV2 | NA
CASTTLSGRIIDGELFF | TRBJ2-2 | TRBV4-2 | TRBD2
CATRPGQGTVGANVLTF | TRBJ2-6 | TRBV19 | TRBD1
CASSPFQGAQTNEKLFF | TRBJ1-4 | TRBV18 | TRBD1
CAWAPLGQAGTEAFF | TRBJ1-1 | TRBV30 | TRBD1
CASSLAQGSLADTQYF | TRBJ2-3 | TRBV7-2 | NA